These 25 T cell receptor beta chains were sequenced from one sample in a study of post-analysis software for immune sequencing data. Whole-study results and caveats: Compared with controls, patients had more of about five TRBV segments, including TRBV5-6, TRBV5-1 and TRBV20-1.

What these receptors recognize is not known. Presence of unique molecular identifiers characterized the TCR beta cDNA libraries. TCRdb analysed the PCR reads with MiXCR anew, one entry per CDR3 protein. The table lists about 400,000 distinct CDR3 sequences, around 37% of them singletons, with around an eighth in the top ten. Sequenced material: blood. These receptors were collected from a girl under 18 with multiple sclerosis.

This clonotype has only a few counts. The V and J genes are TRBV12-3 or TRBV12-4 and TRBJ2-1; TRBD1 is a possible D gene (5 bases). CDR3 length: 13 amino acids. V lost 2 bases to trimming and J lost 6 bases, with 8 bases between them. CDR3 DNA: TGTGCCAGCAGTTTAAGGGGTAGCAATGAGCAGTTCTTC. Translation gives CASSLRGSNEQFF.

The chain is built from TRBV6-6 and TRBJ2-3; possibly TRBD2 for D (6 bases). This CDR3 has 16 residues. CDR1 and CDR2 (germline): MNHNY, SVGAGI (reference sequence). Trimming removed 9 bases from V and 2 bases from J, with 21 bases in between. The CDR3 nucleotides read TGTGCCAGTGCTCCCCACGGGCGGGGAGTCACAGATACGCAGTATTTT. Amino acids: CASAPHGRGVTDTQYF.

This clonotype has ten or more counts. The chain links TRBV12-3 or TRBV12-4 to TRBJ2-1; D tentatively fits TRBD1 or TRBD2 (5 bases each). Trimming took off 6 bases at V and 8 bases at J, with 14 bases between the two ends. This CDR3 region has 13 residues. CDR3 amino acids: CASRGTAGDEQFF. CDR3 sequence (DNA): TGTGCCAGCAGGGGGACCGCCGGGGATGAGCAGTTCTTC.

This clonotype was seen only once. The junction departs from the called germline gene at one end, perhaps through a read error. V gene TRBV7-2 combines with J gene TRBJ1-4, with a tentative D call TRBD1 (6 bases). Germline V gene data show CDR1 as SGHTA and CDR2 as FQGNSA. The CDR3 is made up of 15 amino acids. This CDR3 is CASSARGVTNERLFF. Written as DNA, the CDR3 is TGTGCCAGCAGCGCCAGGGGAGTAACTAATGAAAGACTGTTTTTT. Using reference TRBV7-2 and TRBJ1-4 for the parts outside the CDR3, the full variable domain is GAGVSQSPSNKVTEKGKDVELRCDPISGHTALYWYRQSLGQGLEFLIYFQGNSAPDKSGLPSDRFSAERTGGSVSTLTIQRTQQEDSAVYLCASSARGVTNERLFFGSGTQLSVL.

This clonotype was seen more than once but under ten times. The rearrangement uses TRBV20-1 and TRBJ2-1; 15 bases agree with TRBD2. This CDR3 has 15 amino acids. V lost 6 bases and J lost 5; bases outside the gene matches: 5. Germline V gives CDR1 DFQATT, CDR2 SNEGSKA (reference sequence). The CDR3 nucleotides are TGCAGTGCCGCCGGGACTAGCGGGGGGCACAATGAGCAGTTCTTC. Protein: CSAAGTSGGHNEQFF.

The chain employs TRBV4-3 and TRBJ2-1; D unclear. Trimming cost V 0 bases and J 0 bases, with 9 bases left between them. The CDR3 contains 16 residues. Germline-derived CDR1 and CDR2 are LGHNA and YSLEER. The DNA of the CDR3 is TGCGCCAGCAGCCAAGAACAGTGGAGCTCCTACAATGAGCAGTTCTTC. Translation: CASSQEQWSSYNEQFF.

The rearrangement links TRBV29-1 to TRBJ2-7, with 7 bases lining up with TRBD1. CDR3 length: 14 residues. CDR1 and CDR2 from the germline V gene are SQVTM and ANQGSEA. Losses at the gene ends were 7 bases for V and 0 bases for J; bases not matched to a gene: 9. As DNA, the CDR3 is TGCAGCGGGACCGAGACAGGGAGCTCCTACGAGCAGTACTTC. Translating it yields CSGTETGSSYEQYF.

The chain combines TRBV20-1 with TRBJ2-7; weak D call: TRBD2 (6 bases). The length of the CDR3 is 16 residues. Germline V gives CDR1 DFQATT, CDR2 SNEGSKA (reference sequence). V shed 2 bases and J shed 0 bases, with 17 bases lying between them. CDR3 sequence: CSARSGPVRTSYEQYF. For the CDR3, the DNA is TGCAGTGCTAGAAGCGGGCCGGTCAGAACCTCCTACGAGCAGTACTTC.

The rearrangement uses TRBV9 and TRBJ2-7, with TRBD2 as a possible D gene (6 bases). The CDR3 is made up of 15 amino acids. V lost 0 bases and J 6 bases, leaving 16 bases between the germline ends. CDR1 and CDR2 (germline): SGDLS, YYNGEE. The CDR3: CASSVAPELGGEQYF. As DNA, the CDR3 is TGTGCCAGCAGCGTAGCTCCGGAGTTGGGAGGCGAGCAGTACTTC.

The chain is built from TRBV6-5 and TRBJ2-1; possible D gene TRBD2, 5 bases. The CDR3 totals 14 residues. V lost 2 bases, J lost 4 bases, and 9 bases lay in between. Per the germline V gene, CDR1 is MNHEY and CDR2 is SVGAGI. CDR3 protein: CASSYREGYNEQFF. The CDR3 DNA reads as TGTGCCAGCAGTTACCGGGAAGGGTACAATGAGCAGTTCTTC.

Concerning this clonotype itself: One end of the junction is discordant with germline, which a read error may explain. This sequence joins TRBV7-9 and TRBJ2-2; a possible D gene is TRBD2 (5 bases). This CDR3 spans 15 amino acids. CDR1 and CDR2 (germline): SEHNR, FQNEAQ (reference sequence). The CDR3 nucleotides read TGTGCTAGCAGTAAATGGACGGGGAACGCCGGGGAGCTGTTTTTT. Its protein product is CASSKWTGNAGELFF.

The chain carries TRBV29-1 and TRBJ2-7; 7 nucleotides align to TRBD1. Germline trimming cut 7 bases from V and 5 bases from J; bases unmatched to any gene: 8. CDR1 and CDR2 from the germline V gene are SQVTM and ANQGSEA. The CDR3 loop spans 12 amino acids. CDR3 sequence: CSALDRVNEQYF. DNA for the CDR3: TGCAGCGCTCTAGACAGGGTCAACGAGCAGTACTTC.

The chain links TRBV29-1 to TRBJ2-2, with D possibly called TRBD1 or TRBD2 (6 bases each). Trimming stripped 6 bases from V and 7 bases from J, with 18 bases between. CDR1 SQVTM and CDR2 ANQGSEA come from the germline V gene. This CDR3 region has 14 residues. The CDR3 loop is CSVGEGGNGGELFF. The CDR3 coding sequence is TGCAGCGTAGGTGAAGGGGGGAACGGCGGGGAGCTGTTTTTT.

This clonotype was counted between two and nine times. The V and J genes are TRBV11-3 and TRBJ2-3, with D perhaps being TRBD1 or TRBD2 (5 bases each). CDR1 and CDR2 from the germline V gene are SGHNT and YENEEA. This CDR3 is 13 amino acids long. Trimming stripped 5 bases from V and 6 bases from J, with 12 bases between. CDR3 coding DNA: TGTGCCAGCAGCCGTACGGGGCCGGATACGCAGTATTTT. Translating gives CASSRTGPDTQYF.

This clonotype was recorded a few times. V gene TRBV4-1 combines with J gene TRBJ2-7; D tentatively fits TRBD1 or TRBD2 (6 bases each). Germline CDR1 is MGHRA and CDR2 is YSYEKL. The CDR3 has 15 amino acids. V was pared by 2 bases and J by 5 bases, with 16 bases between. CDR3 nucleotide sequence: TGCGCCAGCAGCCAAAGGGCGACGGGGGCCAACGAGCAGTACTTC. Its translation is CASSQRATGANEQYF.

The chain employs TRBV20-1 and TRBJ1-1; perhaps TRBD1 as D (6 bases). Between the trimmed V and J ends, which lost 5 bases and 1 base, there was a span of 11 bases. Per the germline V gene, CDR1 is DFQATT and CDR2 is SNEGSKA (reference sequence). The CDR3 totals 13 residues. In nucleotides, the CDR3 is TGCAGTGCTGGTCGGGGGCCGAACACTGAAGCTTTCTTT. Translated: CSAGRGPNTEAFF.

The chain joins TRBV20-1 to TRBJ2-3; D uncertain. CDR1 is DFQATT and CDR2 is SNEGSKA in the germline V gene (reference sequence). Trimming pared 1 base from V and 6 bases from J, leaving 14 bases between. The CDR3 has 14 residues. CDR3 DNA: TGCAGTGCTAGAGGCACCCAAGCGTACGATACGCAGTATTTT. Encoded protein: CSARGTQAYDTQYF.

This chain connects TRBV4-1 to TRBJ1-6; D is unresolved. The V and J ends lost 0 bases and 8 bases respectively, with 14 bases between them. The germline gives CDR1 MGHRA, CDR2 YSYEKL. The CDR3 is 16 amino acids. The DNA for the CDR3 is TGCGCCAGCAGCCAAGAGTCCGGCTTACGACATTCACCCCTCCACTTT. Amino acid sequence: CASSQESGLRHSPLHF.

The chain uses TRBV4-3 and TRBJ1-1, with TRBD1 matching 9 bases. Germline CDR1 is LGHNA and CDR2 is YSLEER. The CDR3 sequence is 15 residues long. The junction had 7 bases not matched to a gene; V was cut back by 4 bases and J by 4 bases. The CDR3 spells CASSREGTGSTEAFF. The CDR3 region has the DNA TGCGCCAGCAGCCGGGAGGGGACAGGGAGCACTGAAGCTTTCTTT.

This clonotype was seen ten or more times. The rearrangement links TRBV4-3 to TRBJ1-4; D may be TRBD1 (5 bases). Germline lookup yields CDR1 LGHNA and CDR2 YSLEER. V was trimmed by 3 bases and J by 8 bases, leaving 16 bases between them. The CDR3 runs to 15 residues. CDR3 sequence (DNA): TGCGCCAGCAGCCAGGACGGGGCCTTATGGGAAAAACTGTTTTTT. Amino acid sequence: CASSQDGALWEKLFF.

The genes are TRBV4-2 and TRBJ2-1; a possible D gene is TRBD2 (7 bases). With the DNA end fitting TRBJ2-7 better, the J assignment may be wrong. Germline V CDR1 and CDR2: LGHNA, YNFKEQ. The CDR3 contains 17 residues. CDR3 sequence reads: CASSQEWSGGAYNEQYF. For the CDR3, the DNA is TGTGCCAGCAGCCAAGAATGGAGTGGGGGGGCCTACAATGAGCAGTACTTC.

This clonotype appeared a few times. The J gene is TRBJ2-3, the V gene TRBV10-3; either TRBD1 or TRBD2 may supply D (5 bases each). CDR3 size: 13 residues. V was pared by 6 bases and J by 2 bases, with 9 bases between. Germline assignment: CDR1 ENHRY and CDR2 SYGVKD. Here the CDR3 reads CAIRLGDTDTQYF. In DNA, the CDR3 is TGTGCCATCAGATTGGGGGACACAGATACGCAGTATTTT.

There are a few counts of this clonotype. The V call is TRBV28, the J call TRBJ2-1; TRBD2 might be the D (6 bases). V was cut by 5 bases and J by 9 bases, with 11 bases left in between. Germline V gene data show CDR1 as MDHEN and CDR2 as SYDVKM. This CDR3 is 12 amino acids long. The CDR3 protein is CASSREVAEQFF. The CDR3, as DNA: TGTGCCAGCAGTAGGGAGGTGGCTGAGCAGTTCTTC. Variable domain in full (rest from reference TRBV28 and TRBJ2-1): DVKVTQSSRYLVKRTGEKVFLECVQDMDHENMFWYRQDPGLGLRLIYFSYDVKMKEKGDIPEGYSVSREKKERFSLILESASTNQTSMYLCASSREVAEQFFGPGTRLTVL.

The chain is built from TRBV7-6 and TRBJ2-5, with unresolved D. V gave up 4 bases and J gave up 5 bases, with 5 bases separating them. The CDR3 loop spans 11 amino acids. Germline V gene data show CDR1 as SGHVS and CDR2 as FNYEAQ. The DNA for the CDR3 is TGTGCCAGCAGCTCCTGTGAGACCCAGTACTTC. Residues: CASSSCETQYF.

This chain links TRBV20-1 with TRBJ2-1, with a tentative D call TRBD2 (7 bases). This CDR3 has 18 amino acids. V gave up 0 bases and J gave up 0 bases, with 18 bases separating them. Germline V gene sequence: CDR1 DFQATT, CDR2 SNEGSKA (reference sequence). CDR3 in amino acids: CSARDGPGRGLSYNEQFF. The CDR3 DNA sequence: TGCAGTGCTAGAGACGGGCCCGGGCGGGGGCTCTCCTACAATGAGCAGTTCTTC.